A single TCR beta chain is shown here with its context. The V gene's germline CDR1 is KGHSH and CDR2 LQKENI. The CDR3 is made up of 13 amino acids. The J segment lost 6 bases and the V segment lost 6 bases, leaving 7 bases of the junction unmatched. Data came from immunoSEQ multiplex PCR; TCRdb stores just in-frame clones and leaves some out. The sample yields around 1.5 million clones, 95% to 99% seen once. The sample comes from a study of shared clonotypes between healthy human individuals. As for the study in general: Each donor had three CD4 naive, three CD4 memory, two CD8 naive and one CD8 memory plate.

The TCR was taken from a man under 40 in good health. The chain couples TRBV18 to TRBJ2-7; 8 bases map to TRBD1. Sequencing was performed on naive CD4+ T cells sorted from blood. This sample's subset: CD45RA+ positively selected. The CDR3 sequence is CASSLKDRVEQYF. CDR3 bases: TGTGCCAGCTCCCTAAAGGACAGGGTCGAGCAGTACTTC.